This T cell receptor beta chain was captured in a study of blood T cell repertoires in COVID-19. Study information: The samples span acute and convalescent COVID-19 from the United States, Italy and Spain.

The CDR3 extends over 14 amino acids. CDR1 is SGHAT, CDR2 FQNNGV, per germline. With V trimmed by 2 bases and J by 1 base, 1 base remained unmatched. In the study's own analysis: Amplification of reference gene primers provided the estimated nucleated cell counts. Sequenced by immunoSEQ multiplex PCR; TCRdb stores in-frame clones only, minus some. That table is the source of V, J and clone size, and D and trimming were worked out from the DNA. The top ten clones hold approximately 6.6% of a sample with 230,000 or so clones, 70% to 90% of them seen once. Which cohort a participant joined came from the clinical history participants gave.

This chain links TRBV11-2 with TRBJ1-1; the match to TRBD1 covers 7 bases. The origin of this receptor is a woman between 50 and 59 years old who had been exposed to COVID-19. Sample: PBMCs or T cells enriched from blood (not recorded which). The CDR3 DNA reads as TGTGCCAGCAGCTTAACAGGGGCGAACACTGAAGCTTTCTTT. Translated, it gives CASSLTGANTEAFF.